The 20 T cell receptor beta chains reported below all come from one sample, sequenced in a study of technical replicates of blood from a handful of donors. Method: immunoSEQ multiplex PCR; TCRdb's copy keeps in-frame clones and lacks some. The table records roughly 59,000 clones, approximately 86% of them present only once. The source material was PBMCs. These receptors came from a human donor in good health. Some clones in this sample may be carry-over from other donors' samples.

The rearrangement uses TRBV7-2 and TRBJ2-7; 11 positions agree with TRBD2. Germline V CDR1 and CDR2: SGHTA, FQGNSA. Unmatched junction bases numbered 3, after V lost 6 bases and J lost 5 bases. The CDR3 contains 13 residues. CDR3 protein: CASRMTSGNEQYF. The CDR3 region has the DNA TGTGCCAGCAGAATGACTAGCGGGAACGAGCAGTACTTC.

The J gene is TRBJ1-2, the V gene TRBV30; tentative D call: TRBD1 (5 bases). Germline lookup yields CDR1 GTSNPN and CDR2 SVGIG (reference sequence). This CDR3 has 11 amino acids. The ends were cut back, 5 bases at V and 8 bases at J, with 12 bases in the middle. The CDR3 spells CAWPRGVGYTF. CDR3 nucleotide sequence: TGTGCCTGGCCTCGGGGGGTCGGCTACACCTTC. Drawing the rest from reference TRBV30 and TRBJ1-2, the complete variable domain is SQTIHQWPATLVQPVGSPLSLECTVEGTSNPNLYWYRQAAGRGLQLLFYSVGIGQISSEVPQNLSASRPQDRQFILSSKKLLLSDSGFYLCAWPRGVGYTFGSGTRLTVV.

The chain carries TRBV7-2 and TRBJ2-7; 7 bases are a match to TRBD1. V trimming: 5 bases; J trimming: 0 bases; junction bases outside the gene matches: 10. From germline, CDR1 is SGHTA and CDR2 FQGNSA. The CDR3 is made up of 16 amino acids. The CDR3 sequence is CASSRDPGGDSYEQYF. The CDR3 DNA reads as TGTGCCAGCAGCAGAGATCCAGGGGGAGACTCCTACGAGCAGTACTTC.

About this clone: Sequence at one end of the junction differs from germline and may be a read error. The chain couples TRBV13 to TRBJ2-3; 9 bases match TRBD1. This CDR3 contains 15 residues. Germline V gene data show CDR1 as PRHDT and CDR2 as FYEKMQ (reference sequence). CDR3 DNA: TGTGCCAGCAGCCAGAGACAGGGGGGCACTGATACGCAGTATTTT. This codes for CASSQRQGGTDTQYF.

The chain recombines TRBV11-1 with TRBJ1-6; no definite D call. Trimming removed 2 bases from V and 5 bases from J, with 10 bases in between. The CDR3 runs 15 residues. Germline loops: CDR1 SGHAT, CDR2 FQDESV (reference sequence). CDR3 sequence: CASSLSGFNNSPLHF. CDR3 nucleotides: TGTGCCAGCAGCTTATCGGGGTTCAATAATTCACCCCTCCACTTT.

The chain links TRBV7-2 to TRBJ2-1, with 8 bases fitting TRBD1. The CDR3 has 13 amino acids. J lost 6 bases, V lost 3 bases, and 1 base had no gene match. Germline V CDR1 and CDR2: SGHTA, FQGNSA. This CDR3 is CASSFGTGNEQFF. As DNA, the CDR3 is TGTGCCAGCAGCTTCGGGACAGGCAATGAGCAGTTCTTC. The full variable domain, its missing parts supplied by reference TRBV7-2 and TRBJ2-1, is GAGVSQSPSNKVTEKGKDVELRCDPISGHTALYWYRQSLGQGLEFLIYFQGNSAPDKSGLPSDRFSAERTGGSVSTLTIQRTQQEDSAVYLCASSFGTGNEQFFGPGTRLTVL.

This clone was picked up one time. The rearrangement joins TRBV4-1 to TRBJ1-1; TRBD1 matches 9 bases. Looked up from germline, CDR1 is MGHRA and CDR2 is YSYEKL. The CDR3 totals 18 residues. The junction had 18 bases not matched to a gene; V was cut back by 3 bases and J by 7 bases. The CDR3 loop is CASSQPPGQGIWRFEAFF. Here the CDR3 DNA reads TGCGCCAGCAGCCAGCCTCCGGGACAGGGTATTTGGCGCTTTGAAGCTTTCTTT.

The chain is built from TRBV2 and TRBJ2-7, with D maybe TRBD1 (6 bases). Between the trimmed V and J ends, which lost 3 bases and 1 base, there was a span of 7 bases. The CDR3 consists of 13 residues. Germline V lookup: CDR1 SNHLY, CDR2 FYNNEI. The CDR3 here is CASSDGTSYEQYF. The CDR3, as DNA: TGTGCCAGCAGTGACGGGACATCCTACGAGCAGTACTTC.

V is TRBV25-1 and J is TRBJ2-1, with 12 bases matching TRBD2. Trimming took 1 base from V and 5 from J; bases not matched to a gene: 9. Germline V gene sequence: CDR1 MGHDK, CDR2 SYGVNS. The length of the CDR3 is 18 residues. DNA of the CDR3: TGTGCCAGCAGTGAATCCGGGCGGACTAGCGGGGAACACAATGAGCAGTTCTTC. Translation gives CASSESGRTSGEHNEQFF.

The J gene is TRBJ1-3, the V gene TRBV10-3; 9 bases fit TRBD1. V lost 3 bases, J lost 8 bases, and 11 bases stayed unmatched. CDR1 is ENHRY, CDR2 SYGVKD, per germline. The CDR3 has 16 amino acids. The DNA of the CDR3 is TGTGCCATCAGTGATACAACAGGGGGCTTTACGGACACCATATATTTT. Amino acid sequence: CAISDTTGGFTDTIYF.

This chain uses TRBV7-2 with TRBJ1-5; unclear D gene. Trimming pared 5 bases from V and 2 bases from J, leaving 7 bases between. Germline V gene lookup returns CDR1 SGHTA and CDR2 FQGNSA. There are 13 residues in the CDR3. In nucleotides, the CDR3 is TGTGCCAGCAGCCCCCGGGGCAATCAGCCCCAGCATTTT. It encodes CASSPRGNQPQHF.

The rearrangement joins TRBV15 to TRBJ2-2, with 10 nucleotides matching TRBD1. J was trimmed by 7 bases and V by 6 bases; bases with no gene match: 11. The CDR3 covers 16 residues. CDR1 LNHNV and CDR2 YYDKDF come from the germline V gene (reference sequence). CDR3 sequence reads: CATRTSGTGASGELFF. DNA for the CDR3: TGTGCCACCAGAACGAGCGGGACAGGGGCGAGCGGGGAGCTGTTTTTT.

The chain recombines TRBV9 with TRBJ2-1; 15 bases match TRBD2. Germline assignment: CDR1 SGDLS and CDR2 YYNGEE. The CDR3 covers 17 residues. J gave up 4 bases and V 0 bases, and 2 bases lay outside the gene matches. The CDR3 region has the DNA TGTGCCAGCAGCGTAGTAGGGACTAGCGGGGGGTACAATGAGCAGTTCTTC. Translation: CASSVVGTSGGYNEQFF.

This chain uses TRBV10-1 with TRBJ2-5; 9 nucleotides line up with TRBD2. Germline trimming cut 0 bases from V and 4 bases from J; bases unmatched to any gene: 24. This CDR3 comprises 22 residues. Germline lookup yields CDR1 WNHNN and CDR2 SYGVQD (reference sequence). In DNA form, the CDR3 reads TGCGCCAGCAGTGAGTCTCCTTCGTCGTTGACTAGCGGTTTTAGGTTTCGAGAGACCCAGTACTTC. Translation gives CASSESPSSLTSGFRFRETQYF.

The CDR3 sequence: CASSYALAGAEDEQFF. The CDR3 DNA follows: TGTGCCAGCAGTTACGCACTAGCGGGGGCCGAGGATGAGCAGTTCTTC. The chain has TRBV6-5 and TRBJ2-1, with 11 bases fitting TRBD2. J was trimmed by 8 bases and V by 2 bases; bases with no gene match: 8. Germline V lookup: CDR1 MNHEY, CDR2 SVGAGI. The CDR3 runs 16 residues.

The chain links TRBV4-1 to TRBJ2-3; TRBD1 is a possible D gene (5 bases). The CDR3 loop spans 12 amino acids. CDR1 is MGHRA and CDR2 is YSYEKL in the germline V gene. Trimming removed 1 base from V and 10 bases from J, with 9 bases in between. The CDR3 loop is CASSQALGPQYF. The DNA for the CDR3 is TGCGCCAGCAGCCAAGCATTGGGGCCGCAGTATTTT.

CDR3 sequence (DNA): TGTGCCAGCAGCCCGAGACACGGGGGGACGAACGAGCAGTACTTC. It translates to CASSPRHGGTNEQYF. V and J are TRBV14 and TRBJ2-7, with TRBD2 matching over 7 bases. This CDR3 spans 15 amino acids. Trimming removed 4 bases from V and 5 bases from J; junction bases left unmatched: 11. Germline V gene lookup returns CDR1 SGHDN and CDR2 FVKESK.

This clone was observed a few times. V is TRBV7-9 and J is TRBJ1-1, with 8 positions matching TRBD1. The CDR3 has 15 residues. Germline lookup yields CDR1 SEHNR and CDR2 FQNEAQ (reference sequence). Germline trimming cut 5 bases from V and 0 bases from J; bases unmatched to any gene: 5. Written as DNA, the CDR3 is TGTGCCAGCAGCCCCCGGGACAGGTTGAACACTGAAGCTTTCTTT. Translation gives CASSPRDRLNTEAFF.

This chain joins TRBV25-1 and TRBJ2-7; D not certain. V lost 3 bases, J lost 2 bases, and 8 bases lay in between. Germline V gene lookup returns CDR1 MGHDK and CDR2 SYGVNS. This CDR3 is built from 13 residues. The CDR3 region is CASSDPLAYEQYF. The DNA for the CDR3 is TGTGCCAGCAGTGATCCGCTAGCCTACGAGCAGTACTTC.

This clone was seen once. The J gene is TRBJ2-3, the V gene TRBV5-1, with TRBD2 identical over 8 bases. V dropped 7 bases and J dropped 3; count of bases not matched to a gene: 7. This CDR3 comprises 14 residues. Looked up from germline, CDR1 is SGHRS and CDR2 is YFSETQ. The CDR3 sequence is CASGTGGPTDTQYF. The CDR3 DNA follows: TGCGCCAGCGGAACGGGGGGGCCGACAGATACGCAGTATTTT.